This T cell receptor (beta chain) originates from a study of T cells in Graves' hyperthyroidism and ophthalmopathy. Overall study results and limits: For ophthalmopathy, model prediction preceded onset by a median about 6 months. Most thyroid-expanded clonotypes above 0.001 were also found in blood. Stable hyperthyroidism and ophthalmopathy were separated using 13 V-J signatures.

Clinical symptoms, serum thyroxine and TRAb, thyroid ultrasound and orbital computed tomography were used for the diagnoses. The CDR3 length is 12 residues. V was pared by 5 bases and J by 2 bases, with 6 bases between. Germline assignment: CDR1 MDHEN and CDR2 SYDVKM. With respect to this clonotype: Its antigen is not known.

RNA transcripts gave rise to amplified TCR beta CDR3 regions. Initially, a first-round RT-PCR of the TCR CDR3 employed the HTBI primer set. Each CDR3 protein gets one entry after TCRdb re-called the multiplex PCR reads with MiXCR. Found here are under 250,000 distinct CDR3 sequences, more than 20% of them singletons; the top ten hold about a third. The chain recombines TRBV28 with TRBJ2-5; D not resolved. Sequencing was carried out using blood. This TCR came from a woman in her 40s with Graves' ophthalmopathy. CDR3 sequence: CASSIVQETQYF. The CDR3 nucleotides read TGTGCCAGCAGTATCGTACAAGAGACCCAGTACTTC.